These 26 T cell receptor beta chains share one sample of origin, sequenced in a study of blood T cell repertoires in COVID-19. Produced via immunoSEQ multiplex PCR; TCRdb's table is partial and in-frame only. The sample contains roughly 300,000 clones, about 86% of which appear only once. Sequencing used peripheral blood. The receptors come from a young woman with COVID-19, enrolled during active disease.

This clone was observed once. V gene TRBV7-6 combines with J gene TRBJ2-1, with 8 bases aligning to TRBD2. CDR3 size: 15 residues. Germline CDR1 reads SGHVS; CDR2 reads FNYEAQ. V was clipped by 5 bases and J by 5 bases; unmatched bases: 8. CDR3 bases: TGTGCCAGCAGCCTCCTTCCGGGGGGGAACAATGAGCAGTTCTTC. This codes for CASSLLPGGNNEQFF.

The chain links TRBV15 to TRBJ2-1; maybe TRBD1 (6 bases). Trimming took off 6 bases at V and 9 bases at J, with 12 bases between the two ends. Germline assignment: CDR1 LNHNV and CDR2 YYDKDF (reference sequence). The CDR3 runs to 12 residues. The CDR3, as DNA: TGTGCCACCAGTACCCAGGGGATTGAGCAGTTCTTC. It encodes CATSTQGIEQFF.

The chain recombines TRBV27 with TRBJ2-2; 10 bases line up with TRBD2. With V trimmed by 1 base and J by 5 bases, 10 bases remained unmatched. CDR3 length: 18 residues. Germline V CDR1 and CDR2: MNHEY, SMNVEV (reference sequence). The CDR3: CASSLFGLAGAETGELFF. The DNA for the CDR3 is TGTGCCAGCAGTTTATTCGGTCTAGCGGGGGCGGAGACCGGGGAGCTGTTTTTT.

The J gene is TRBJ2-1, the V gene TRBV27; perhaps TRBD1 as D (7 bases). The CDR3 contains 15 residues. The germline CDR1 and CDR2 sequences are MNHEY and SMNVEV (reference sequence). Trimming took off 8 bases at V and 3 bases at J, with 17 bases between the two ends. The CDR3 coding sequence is TGTGCCAGCTCGGGCAGGGGGGTCATCTACAATGAGCAGTTCTTC. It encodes CASSGRGVIYNEQFF.

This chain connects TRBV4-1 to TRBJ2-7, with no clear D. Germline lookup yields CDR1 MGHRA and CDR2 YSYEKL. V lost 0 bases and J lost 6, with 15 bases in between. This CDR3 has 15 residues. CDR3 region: CASSQEAGLFGEQYF. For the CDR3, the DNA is TGCGCCAGCAGCCAAGAAGCTGGGCTATTTGGCGAGCAGTACTTC.

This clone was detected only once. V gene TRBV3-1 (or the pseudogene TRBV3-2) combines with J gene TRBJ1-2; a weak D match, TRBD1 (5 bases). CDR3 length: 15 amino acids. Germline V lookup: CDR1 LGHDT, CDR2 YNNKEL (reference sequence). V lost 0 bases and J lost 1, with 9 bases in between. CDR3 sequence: CASSQEGANNYGYTF. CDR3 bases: TGTGCCAGCAGCCAAGAAGGGGCTAATAACTATGGCTACACCTTC.

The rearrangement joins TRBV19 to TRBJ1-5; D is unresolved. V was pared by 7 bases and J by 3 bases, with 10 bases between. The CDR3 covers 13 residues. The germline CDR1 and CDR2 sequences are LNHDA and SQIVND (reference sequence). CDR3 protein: CASTWAFNQPQHF. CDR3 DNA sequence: TGTGCCAGTACCTGGGCCTTCAATCAGCCCCAGCATTTT.

As DNA, the CDR3 is TGTGCCAGTATACAGCCGGGCACAGATACGCAGTATTTT. Its translation is CASIQPGTDTQYF. The rearrangement joins TRBV19 to TRBJ2-3; D is unclear. CDR1 and CDR2 (germline): LNHDA, SQIVND (reference sequence). The V gene lost 7 bases and the J gene lost 1 base, with 9 bases spanning the gap. The CDR3 is 13 residues long.

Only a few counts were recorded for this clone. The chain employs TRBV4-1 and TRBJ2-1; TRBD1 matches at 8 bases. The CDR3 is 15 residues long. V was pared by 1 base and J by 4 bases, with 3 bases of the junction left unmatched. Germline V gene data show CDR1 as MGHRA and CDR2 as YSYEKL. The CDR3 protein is CASSQVQGEYNEQFF. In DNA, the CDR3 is TGCGCCAGCAGCCAAGTACAGGGGGAATACAATGAGCAGTTCTTC.

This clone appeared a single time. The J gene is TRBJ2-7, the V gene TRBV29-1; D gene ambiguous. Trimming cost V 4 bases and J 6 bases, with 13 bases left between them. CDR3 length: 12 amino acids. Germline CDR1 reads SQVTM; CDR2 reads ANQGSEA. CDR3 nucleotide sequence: TGCAGCGTTGCAGTCAGTCTCTCCGAGCAGTACTTC. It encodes CSVAVSLSEQYF.

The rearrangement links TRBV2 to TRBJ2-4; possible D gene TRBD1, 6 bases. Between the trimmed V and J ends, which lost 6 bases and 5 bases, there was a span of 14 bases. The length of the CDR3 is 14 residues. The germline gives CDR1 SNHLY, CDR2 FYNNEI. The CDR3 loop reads CASRPQGTQNIQYF. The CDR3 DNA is TGTGCCAGCAGGCCACAGGGTACCCAAAACATTCAGTACTTC.

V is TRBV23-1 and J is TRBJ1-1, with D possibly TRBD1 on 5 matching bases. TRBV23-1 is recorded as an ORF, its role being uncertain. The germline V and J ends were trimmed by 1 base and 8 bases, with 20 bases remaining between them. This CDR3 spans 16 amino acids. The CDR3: CASSQWSPPDREEAFF. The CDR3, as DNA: TGCGCCAGCAGTCAATGGTCCCCCCCCGACAGAGAGGAAGCTTTCTTT.

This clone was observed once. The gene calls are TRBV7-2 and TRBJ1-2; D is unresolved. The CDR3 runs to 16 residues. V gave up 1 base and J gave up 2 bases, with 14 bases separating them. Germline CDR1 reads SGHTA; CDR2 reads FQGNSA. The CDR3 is CASSLGLMWRNYGYTF. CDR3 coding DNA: TGTGCCAGCAGCTTAGGTCTTATGTGGAGAAACTATGGCTACACCTTC.

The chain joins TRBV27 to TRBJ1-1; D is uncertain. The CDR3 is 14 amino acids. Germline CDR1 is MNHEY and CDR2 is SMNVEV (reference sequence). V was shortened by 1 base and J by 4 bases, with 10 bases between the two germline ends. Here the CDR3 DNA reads TGTGCCAGCAGTTTATGGGTTGGGAGCACTGAAGCTTTCTTT. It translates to CASSLWVGSTEAFF.

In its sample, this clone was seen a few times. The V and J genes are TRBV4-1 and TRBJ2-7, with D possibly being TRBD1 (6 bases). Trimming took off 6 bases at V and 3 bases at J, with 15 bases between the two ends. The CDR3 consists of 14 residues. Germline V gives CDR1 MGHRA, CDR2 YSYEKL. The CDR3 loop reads CASSPQGTFYEQYF. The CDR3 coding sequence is TGCGCCAGCAGTCCCCAGGGGACCTTCTACGAGCAGTACTTC.

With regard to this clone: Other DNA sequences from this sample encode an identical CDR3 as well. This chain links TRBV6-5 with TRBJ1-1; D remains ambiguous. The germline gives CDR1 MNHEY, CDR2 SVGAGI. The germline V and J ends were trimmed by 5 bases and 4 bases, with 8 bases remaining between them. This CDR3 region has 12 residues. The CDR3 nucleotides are TGTGCCAGCAGTCCCGGTGTCACTGAAGCTTTCTTT. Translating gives CASSPGVTEAFF.

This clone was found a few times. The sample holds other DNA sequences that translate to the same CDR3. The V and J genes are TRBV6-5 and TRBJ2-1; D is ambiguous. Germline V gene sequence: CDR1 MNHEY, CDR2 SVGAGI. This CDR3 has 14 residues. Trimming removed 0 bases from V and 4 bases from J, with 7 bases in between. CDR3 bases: TGTGCCAGCAGTTACTCGCGCGTTTACAATGAGCAGTTCTTC. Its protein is CASSYSRVYNEQFF.

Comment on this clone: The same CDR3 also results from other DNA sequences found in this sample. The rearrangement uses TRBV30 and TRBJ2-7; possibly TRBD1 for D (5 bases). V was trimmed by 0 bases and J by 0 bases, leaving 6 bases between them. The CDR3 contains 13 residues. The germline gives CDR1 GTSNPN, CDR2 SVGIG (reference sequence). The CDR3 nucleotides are TGTGCCTGGAGTGTTGGGGCCTCCTACGAGCAGTACTTC. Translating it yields CAWSVGASYEQYF.

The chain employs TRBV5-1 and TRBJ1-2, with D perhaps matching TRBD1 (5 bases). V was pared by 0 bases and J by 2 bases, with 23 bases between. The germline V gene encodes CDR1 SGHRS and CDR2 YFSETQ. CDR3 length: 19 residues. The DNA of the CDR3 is TGCGCCAGCAGCTTGGCCCGGATGACAGCAGTCCCTGAGAACTATGGCTACACCTTC. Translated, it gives CASSLARMTAVPENYGYTF. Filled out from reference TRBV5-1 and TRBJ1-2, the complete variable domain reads KAGVTQTPRYLIKTRGQQVTLSCSPISGHRSVSWYQQTPGQGLQFLFEYFSETQRNKGNFPGRFSGRQFSNSRSEMNVSTLELGDSALYLCASSLARMTAVPENYGYTFGSGTRLTVV.

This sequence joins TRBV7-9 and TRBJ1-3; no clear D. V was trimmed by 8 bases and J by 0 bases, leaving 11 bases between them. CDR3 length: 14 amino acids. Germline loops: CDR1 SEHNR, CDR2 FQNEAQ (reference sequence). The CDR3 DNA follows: TGTGCCAGCGAATCCCGAGGCTCTGGAAACACCATATATTTT. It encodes CASESRGSGNTIYF.

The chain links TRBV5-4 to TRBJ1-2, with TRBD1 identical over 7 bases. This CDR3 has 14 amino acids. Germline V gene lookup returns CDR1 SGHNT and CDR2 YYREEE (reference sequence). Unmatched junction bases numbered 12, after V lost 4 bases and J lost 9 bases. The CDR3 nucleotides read TGTGCCAGCAGCCCGGACAGGTCCTATGCGAGCTACACCTTC. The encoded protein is CASSPDRSYASYTF.

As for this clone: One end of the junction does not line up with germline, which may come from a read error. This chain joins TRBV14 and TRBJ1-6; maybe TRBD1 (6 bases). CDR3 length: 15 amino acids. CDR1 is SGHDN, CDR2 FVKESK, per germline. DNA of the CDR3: TGTGCCAGCAGACAAGAGCAGGGGTCTTTTTCACCCCTCCACTTT. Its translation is CASRQEQGSFSPLHF.

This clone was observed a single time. Written as DNA, the CDR3 is TGTGCCAGCAGTAGGGCGGGCTCCTATAATTCACCCCTCCACTTT. This codes for CASSRAGSYNSPLHF. The V and J genes are TRBV25-1 and TRBJ1-6; D gene uncertain. The V end lost 5 bases, the J end lost 0 bases, and 8 bases lay between the germline ends. There are 15 residues in the CDR3. Per the germline V gene, CDR1 is MGHDK and CDR2 is SYGVNS.

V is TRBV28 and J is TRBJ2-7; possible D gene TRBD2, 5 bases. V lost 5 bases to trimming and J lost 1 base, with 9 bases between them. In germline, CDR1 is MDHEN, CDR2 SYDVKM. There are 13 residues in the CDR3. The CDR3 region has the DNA TGTGCCAGCAGTCCCGGGGTATCCTACGAGCAGTACTTC. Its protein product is CASSPGVSYEQYF. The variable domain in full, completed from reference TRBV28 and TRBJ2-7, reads DVKVTQSSRYLVKRTGEKVFLECVQDMDHENMFWYRQDPGLGLRLIYFSYDVKMKEKGDIPEGYSVSREKKERFSLILESASTNQTSMYLCASSPGVSYEQYFGPGTRLTVT.

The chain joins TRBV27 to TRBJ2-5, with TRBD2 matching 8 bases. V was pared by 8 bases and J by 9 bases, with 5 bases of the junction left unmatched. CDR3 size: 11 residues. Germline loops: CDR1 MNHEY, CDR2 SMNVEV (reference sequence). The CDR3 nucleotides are TGTGCCAGCCGGGGGGGGTCGGCCCAGTACTTC. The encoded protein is CASRGGSAQYF.

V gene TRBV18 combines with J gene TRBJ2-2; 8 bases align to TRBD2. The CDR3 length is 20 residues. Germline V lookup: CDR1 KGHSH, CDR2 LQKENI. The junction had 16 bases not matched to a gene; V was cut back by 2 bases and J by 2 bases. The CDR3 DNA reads TGTGCCAGCTCACCATTACGTTTCGTGTTAGCGGGGACTAACACCGGGGAGCTGTTTTTT. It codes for CASSPLRFVLAGTNTGELFF.